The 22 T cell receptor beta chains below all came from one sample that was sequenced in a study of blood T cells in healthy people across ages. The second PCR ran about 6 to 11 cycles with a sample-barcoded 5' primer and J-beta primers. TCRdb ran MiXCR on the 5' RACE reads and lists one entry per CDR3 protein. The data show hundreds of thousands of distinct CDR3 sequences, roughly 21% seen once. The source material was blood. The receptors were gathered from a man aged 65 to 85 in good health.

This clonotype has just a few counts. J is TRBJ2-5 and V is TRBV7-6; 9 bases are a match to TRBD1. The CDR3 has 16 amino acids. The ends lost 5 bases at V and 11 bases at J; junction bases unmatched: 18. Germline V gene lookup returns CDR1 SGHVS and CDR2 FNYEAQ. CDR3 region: CASSPGSGTGHYEQYF. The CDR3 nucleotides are TGTGCCAGCAGCCCTGGTTCCGGGACAGGGCACTATGAGCAGTACTTC.

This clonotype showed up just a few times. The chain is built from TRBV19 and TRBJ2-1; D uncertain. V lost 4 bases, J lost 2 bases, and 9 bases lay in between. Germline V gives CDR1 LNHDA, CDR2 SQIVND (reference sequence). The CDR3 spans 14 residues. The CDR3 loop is CASSTGITYNEQFF. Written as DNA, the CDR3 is TGTGCCAGTAGTACCGGTATCACCTACAATGAGCAGTTCTTC.

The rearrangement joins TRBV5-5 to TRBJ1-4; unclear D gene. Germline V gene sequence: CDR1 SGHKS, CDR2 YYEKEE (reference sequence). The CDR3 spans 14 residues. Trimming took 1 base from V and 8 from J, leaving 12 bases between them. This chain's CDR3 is CASSLSDTVEKLFF. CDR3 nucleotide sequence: TGTGCCAGCAGCTTGTCGGATACGGTGGAAAAACTGTTTTTT.

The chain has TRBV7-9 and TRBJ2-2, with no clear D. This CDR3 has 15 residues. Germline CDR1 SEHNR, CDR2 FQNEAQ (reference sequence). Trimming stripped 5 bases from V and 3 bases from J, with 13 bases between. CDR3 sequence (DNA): TGTGCCAGCAGCCCCCCCGGAAGGGACACCGGGGAGCTGTTTTTT. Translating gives CASSPPGRDTGELFF.

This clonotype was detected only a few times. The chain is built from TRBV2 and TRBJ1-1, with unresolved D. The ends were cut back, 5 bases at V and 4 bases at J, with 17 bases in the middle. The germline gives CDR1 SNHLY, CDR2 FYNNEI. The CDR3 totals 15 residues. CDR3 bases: TGTGCCAGCAGTCCCAGCTTAGACATTCGCACTGAAGCTTTCTTT. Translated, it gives CASSPSLDIRTEAFF.

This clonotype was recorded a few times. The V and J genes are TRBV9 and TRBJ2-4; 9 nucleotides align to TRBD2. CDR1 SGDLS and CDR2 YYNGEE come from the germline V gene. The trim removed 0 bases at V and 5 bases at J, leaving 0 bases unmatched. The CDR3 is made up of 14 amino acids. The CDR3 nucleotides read TGTGCCAGCAGCGTAGGACTAGCGGAAAACATTCAGTACTTC. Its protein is CASSVGLAENIQYF.

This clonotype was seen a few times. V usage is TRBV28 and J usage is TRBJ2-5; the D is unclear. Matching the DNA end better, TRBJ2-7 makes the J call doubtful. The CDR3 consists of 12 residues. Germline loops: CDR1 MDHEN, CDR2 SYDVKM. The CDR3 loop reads CASGHGFYEQYF. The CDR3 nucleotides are TGTGCCAGCGGCCACGGCTTCTACGAGCAGTACTTC.

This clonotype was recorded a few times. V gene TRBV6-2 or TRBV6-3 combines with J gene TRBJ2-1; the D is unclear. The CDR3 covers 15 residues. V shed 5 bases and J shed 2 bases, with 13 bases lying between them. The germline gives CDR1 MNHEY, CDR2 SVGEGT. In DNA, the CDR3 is TGTGCCAGCAGTCGAGGCGTTTTTCCCTACAATGAGCAGTTCTTC. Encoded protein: CASSRGVFPYNEQFF.

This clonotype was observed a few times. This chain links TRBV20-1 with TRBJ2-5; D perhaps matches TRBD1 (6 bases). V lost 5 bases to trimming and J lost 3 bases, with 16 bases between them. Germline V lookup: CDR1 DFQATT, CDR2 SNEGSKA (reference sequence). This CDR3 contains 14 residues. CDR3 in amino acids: CSARDRMGKETQYF. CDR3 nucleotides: TGCAGTGCTCGCGACAGGATGGGAAAAGAGACCCAGTACTTC.

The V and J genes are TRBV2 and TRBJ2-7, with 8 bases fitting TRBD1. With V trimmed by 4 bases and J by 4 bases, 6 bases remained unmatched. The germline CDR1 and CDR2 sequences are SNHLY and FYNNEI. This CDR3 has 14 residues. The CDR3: CASSALRGQYEQYF. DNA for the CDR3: TGTGCCAGCAGTGCTCTCAGGGGGCAATACGAGCAGTACTTC.

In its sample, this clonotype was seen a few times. The CDR3 nucleotides read TGTGCCAGCAGTGAGACCGGGACGGCCTATGGCTACACCTTC. The encoded protein is CASSETGTAYGYTF. The J gene is TRBJ1-2, the V gene TRBV12-3 or TRBV12-4; D is possibly TRBD1 (5 bases). V lost 5 bases, J lost 4 bases, and 14 bases lay in between. The CDR3 covers 14 residues.

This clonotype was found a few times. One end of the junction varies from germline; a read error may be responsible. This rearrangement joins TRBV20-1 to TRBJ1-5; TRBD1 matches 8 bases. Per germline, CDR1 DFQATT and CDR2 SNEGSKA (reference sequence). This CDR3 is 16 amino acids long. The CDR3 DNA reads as TGCAGTGCTAGTCCTATCGACAGGGGTAGCAATCAGTCCCAGCATTTT. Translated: CSASPIDRGSNQSQHF.

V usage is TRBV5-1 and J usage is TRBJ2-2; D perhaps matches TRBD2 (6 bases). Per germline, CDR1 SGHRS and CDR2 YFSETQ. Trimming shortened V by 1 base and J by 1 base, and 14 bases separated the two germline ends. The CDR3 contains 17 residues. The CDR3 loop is CASSLPWGGMNTGELFF. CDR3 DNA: TGCGCCAGCAGCTTGCCGTGGGGCGGGATGAACACCGGGGAGCTGTTTTTT.

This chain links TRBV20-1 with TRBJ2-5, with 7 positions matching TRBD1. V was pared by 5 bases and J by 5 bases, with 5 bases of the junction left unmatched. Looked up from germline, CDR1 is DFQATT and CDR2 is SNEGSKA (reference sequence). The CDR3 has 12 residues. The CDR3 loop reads CSADRVGETQYF. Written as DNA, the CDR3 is TGCAGTGCTGACAGGGTCGGGGAGACCCAGTACTTC.

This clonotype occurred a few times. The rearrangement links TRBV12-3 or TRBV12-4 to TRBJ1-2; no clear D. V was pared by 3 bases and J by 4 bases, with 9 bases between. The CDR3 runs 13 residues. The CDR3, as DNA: TGTGCCAGCAGTTTCCAAGCGGGCTATGGCTACACCTTC. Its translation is CASSFQAGYGYTF.

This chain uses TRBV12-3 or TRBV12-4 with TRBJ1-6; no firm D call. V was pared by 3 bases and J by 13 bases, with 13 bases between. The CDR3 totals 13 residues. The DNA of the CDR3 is TGTGCCAGCAGTTTTCGTCTTGCAGAGCCCCTCCACTTT. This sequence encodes CASSFRLAEPLHF.

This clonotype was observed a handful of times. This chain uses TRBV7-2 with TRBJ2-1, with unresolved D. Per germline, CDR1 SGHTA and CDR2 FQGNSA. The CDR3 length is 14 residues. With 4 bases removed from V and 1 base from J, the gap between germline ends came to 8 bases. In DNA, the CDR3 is TGTGCCAGCAGCTGGACGGAGTCCTACAATGAGCAGTTCTTC. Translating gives CASSWTESYNEQFF.

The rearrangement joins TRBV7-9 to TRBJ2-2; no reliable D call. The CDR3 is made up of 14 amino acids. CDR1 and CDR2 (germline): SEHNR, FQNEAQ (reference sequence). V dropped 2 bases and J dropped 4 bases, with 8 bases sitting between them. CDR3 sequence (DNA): TGTGCCAGCAGCTTACCCGGCATCACCGGGGAGCTGTTTTTT. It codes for CASSLPGITGELFF.

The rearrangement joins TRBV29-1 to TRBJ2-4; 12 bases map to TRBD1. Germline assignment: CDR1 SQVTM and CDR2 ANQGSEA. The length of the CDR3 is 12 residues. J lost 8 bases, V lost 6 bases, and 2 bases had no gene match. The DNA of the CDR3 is TGCAGCGTGGGACAGGGGGCGGACATTCAGTACTTC. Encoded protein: CSVGQGADIQYF.

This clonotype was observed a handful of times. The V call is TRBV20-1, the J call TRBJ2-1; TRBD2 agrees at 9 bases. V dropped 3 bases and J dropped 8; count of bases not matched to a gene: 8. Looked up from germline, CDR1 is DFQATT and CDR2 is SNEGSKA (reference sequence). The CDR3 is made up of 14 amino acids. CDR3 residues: CSARAGTSNHEQFF. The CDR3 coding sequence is TGCAGTGCTAGGGCCGGGACTAGCAACCATGAGCAGTTCTTC.

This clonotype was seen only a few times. CDR3 protein: CASSYLATGGVPGELFF. The CDR3 DNA sequence: TGTGCCAGCAGTTACTTGGCCACAGGGGGCGTCCCCGGGGAGCTGTTTTTT. This chain connects TRBV6-2 or TRBV6-3 to TRBJ2-2; TRBD1 matches at 9 bases. The CDR3 length is 17 residues. Per the germline V gene, CDR1 is MNHEY and CDR2 is SVGEGT. Trimming removed 1 base from V and 6 bases from J; junction bases left unmatched: 9.

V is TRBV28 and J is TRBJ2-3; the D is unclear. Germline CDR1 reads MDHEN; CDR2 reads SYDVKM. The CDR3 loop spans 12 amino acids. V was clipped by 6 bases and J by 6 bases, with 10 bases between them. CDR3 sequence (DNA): TGTGCCAGCAGACTTTCTCCGGATACGCAGTATTTT. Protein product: CASRLSPDTQYF.